The 2 T cell receptor beta chains presented below share a single source sample, sequenced in a study of blood T cell repertoires in COVID-19. The repertoire was sequenced with immunoSEQ multiplex PCR; TCRdb's copy has only in-frame clones and lacks some. The sample carries 90,000 or so clones, about 70% recorded once. The sample was peripheral blood. The receptors originated from an older woman in a cohort sampled during active or convalescent COVID-19.

This clone appeared a single time. The V and J genes are TRBV3-1 (or the pseudogene TRBV3-2) and TRBJ1-3; possibly TRBD1 for D (6 bases). The CDR3 runs to 15 residues. Per germline, CDR1 LGHDT and CDR2 YNNKEL (reference sequence). Trimming cost V 3 bases and J 2 bases, with 11 bases left between them. CDR3 amino acids: CASSQDSYPGNTIYF. CDR3 nucleotides: TGTGCCAGCAGCCAGGACAGTTACCCTGGAAACACCATATATTTT.

The V call is TRBV4-1, the J call TRBJ1-5; 9 nucleotides match TRBD1. Losses at the gene ends were 0 bases for V and 6 bases for J; bases not matched to a gene: 6. The CDR3 contains 16 residues. CDR1 MGHRA and CDR2 YSYEKL come from the germline V gene. The CDR3 coding sequence is TGCGCCAGCAGCCAAGATAGGACAGGGGACCCTCAGCCCCAGCATTTT. Encoded protein: CASSQDRTGDPQPQHF.